The 32 T cell receptor beta chains presented below share a single source sample, sequenced in a study of T cell repertoires in cytomegalovirus infection. TCRdb re-called the reads with MiXCR, one entry per CDR3 protein. The table has approximately 170,000 distinct CDR3 sequences, around 14% seen once. The sample was PBMCs. These receptors came from a human donor in good health (CMV status not recorded). Some clones in this sample may be carry-over from other donors' samples.

This clonotype was found a few times. CDR3 coding DNA: TGTGCCAGCAGAAACACACGGGGGTCCTACGAGCAGTACTTC. Amino acid sequence: CASRNTRGSYEQYF. The rearrangement joins TRBV6-8 to TRBJ2-7; D is possibly TRBD2 (6 bases). The CDR3 length is 14 residues. V lost 6 bases and J 1 base, leaving 13 bases between the germline ends. Looked up from germline, CDR1 is MNHGY and CDR2 is SAAAGT.

This clonotype came up a few times. The rearrangement joins TRBV7-9 to TRBJ2-3; 12 nucleotides line up with TRBD2. The J segment lost 7 bases and the V segment lost 2 bases, leaving 4 bases of the junction unmatched. Germline CDR1 and CDR2: SEHNR and FQNEAQ (reference sequence). This CDR3 has 15 residues. The CDR3 coding sequence is TGTGCCAGCAGCTTAAGGACTAGCGGGGCCAATACGCAGTATTTT. Translation gives CASSLRTSGANTQYF. Combining the CDR3 with reference TRBV7-9 and TRBJ2-3 gives the whole variable domain DTGVSQNPRHKITKRGQNVTFRCDPISEHNRLYWYRQTLGQGPEFLTYFQNEAQLEKSRLLSDRFSAERPKGSFSTLEIQRTEQGDSAMYLCASSLRTSGANTQYFGPGTRLTVL.

The chain links TRBV7-9 to TRBJ2-7; TRBD2 agrees at 14 bases. The CDR3 has 15 residues. With V trimmed by 4 bases and J by 3 bases, 2 bases remained unmatched. CDR1 is SEHNR and CDR2 is FQNEAQ in the germline V gene (reference sequence). The CDR3 nucleotides are TGTGCCAGCAGCTCCGGGACTAGCGGGAGCTACGAGCAGTACTTC. Protein product: CASSSGTSGSYEQYF.

At least ten counts were recorded for this clonotype. J is TRBJ2-2 and V is TRBV7-9; 7 bases fit TRBD2. Unmatched junction bases numbered 2, after V lost 4 bases and J lost 3 bases. The CDR3 loop spans 14 amino acids. Germline V gene sequence: CDR1 SEHNR, CDR2 FQNEAQ (reference sequence). The CDR3 nucleotides are TGTGCCAGCAGCTCTGCGGGGGACACCGGGGAGCTGTTTTTT. Protein: CASSSAGDTGELFF.

This clonotype has a count of ten or more. This chain connects TRBV11-3 to TRBJ2-6; the match to TRBD1 covers 9 bases. Germline lookup yields CDR1 SGHNT and CDR2 YENEEA. The ends lost 5 bases at V and 4 bases at J; junction bases unmatched: 6. The CDR3 covers 16 residues. CDR3 nucleotides: TGTGCCAGCAGCCCCGGACAGGGGATCGGGGCCAACGTCCTGACTTTC. Translation gives CASSPGQGIGANVLTF. Using reference TRBV11-3 and TRBJ2-6 for the parts outside the CDR3, the full variable domain is EAGVVQSPRYKIIEKKQPVAFWCNPISGHNTLYWYLQNLGQGPELLIRYENEEAVDDSQLPKDRFSAERLKGVDSTLKIQPAELGDSAVYLCASSPGQGIGANVLTFGAGSRLTVL.

The J gene is TRBJ2-1, the V gene TRBV6-2 or TRBV6-3; the D gene is possibly TRBD2 (6 bases). From germline, CDR1 is MNHEY and CDR2 SVGEGT. There are 16 residues in the CDR3. The V and J ends lost 4 bases and 9 bases respectively, with 22 bases between them. The CDR3 region has the DNA TGTGCCAGCAGTTCCCGTTCTGCGGGAAGGAGCGGTGAGCAGTTCTTC. Translation: CASSSRSAGRSGEQFF.

V usage is TRBV14 and J usage is TRBJ2-2, with 7 bases matching TRBD1. CDR3 size: 14 residues. Unmatched junction bases numbered 2, after V lost 3 bases and J lost 4 bases. Germline loops: CDR1 SGHDN, CDR2 FVKESK. CDR3 nucleotide sequence: TGTGCCAGCAGCCAGCCAGGGGGCACCGGGGAGCTGTTTTTT. It yields the protein CASSQPGGTGELFF. The variable domain in full, completed from reference TRBV14 and TRBJ2-2, reads EAGVTQFPSHSVIEKGQTVTLRCDPISGHDNLYWYRRVMGKEIKFLLHFVKESKQDESGMPNNRFLAERTGGTYSTLKVQPAELEDSGVYFCASSQPGGTGELFFGEGSRLTVL.

Many counts were recorded for this clonotype. V and J are TRBV28 and TRBJ2-3; the D gene is possibly TRBD2 (5 bases). The CDR3 is 13 residues long. Germline V gene sequence: CDR1 MDHEN, CDR2 SYDVKM. Trimming took off 3 bases at V and 3 bases at J, with 7 bases between the two ends. The CDR3 loop is CASSFGGTDTQYF. The CDR3, as DNA: TGTGCCAGCAGTTTTGGCGGGACAGATACGCAGTATTTT.

This clonotype was detected many times. The chain has TRBV27 and TRBJ1-1; TRBD1 matches 8 bases. The V and J ends lost 7 bases and 2 bases, in that order; junction bases with no gene match: 6. Germline values: CDR1 MNHEY, CDR2 SMNVEV (reference sequence). The CDR3 covers 14 residues. CDR3 coding DNA: TGTGCCAGCATCAAGGACAGGGTTAACACTGAAGCTTTCTTT. Protein product: CASIKDRVNTEAFF.

This clonotype was counted between two and nine times. This sequence joins TRBV20-1 and TRBJ1-1, with TRBD1 matching 7 bases. V gave up 4 bases and J gave up 4 bases; unmatched junction bases: 15. The CDR3 has 16 amino acids. The germline V gene has CDR1 DFQATT and CDR2 SNEGSKA (reference sequence). The CDR3 here is CSATRTRPTGSTEAFF. The CDR3 nucleotides are TGCAGTGCTACCCGAACACGACCGACAGGGAGCACTGAAGCTTTCTTT.

The J gene is TRBJ2-7, the V gene TRBV4-2; 9 bases are a match to TRBD2. Germline trimming cut 0 bases from V and 4 bases from J; bases unmatched to any gene: 7. Germline V lookup: CDR1 LGHNA, CDR2 YNFKEQ. CDR3 length equals 16 residues. CDR3 sequence reads: CASSQELAGVSYEQYF. CDR3 nucleotides: TGTGCCAGCAGCCAAGAATTAGCGGGAGTTTCTTACGAGCAGTACTTC.

The chain carries TRBV18 and TRBJ1-1; the match to TRBD1 covers 10 bases. CDR1 and CDR2 (germline): KGHSH, LQKENI. Losses at the gene ends were 0 bases for V and 11 bases for J; bases not matched to a gene: 9. This CDR3 contains 15 residues. As DNA, the CDR3 is TGTGCCAGCTCACCACCCGGGACAGGGGACTTGTCGGCTTTCTTT. It is translated as CASSPPGTGDLSAFF.

There are many counts of this clonotype. The chain uses TRBV28 and TRBJ1-5, with 8 nucleotides matching TRBD1. Per the germline V gene, CDR1 is MDHEN and CDR2 is SYDVKM. V lost 6 bases and J lost 1; bases outside the gene matches: 14. This CDR3 has 18 amino acids. The CDR3 DNA follows: TGTGCCAGCAGGCGACAGGGGAGGGGGTTATTGAGCAATCAGCCCCAGCATTTT. Protein sequence: CASRRQGRGLLSNQPQHF.

This clonotype was counted ten times or more. V is TRBV7-9 and J is TRBJ2-3; 9 bases are a match to TRBD1. Germline CDR1 and CDR2: SEHNR and FQNEAQ (reference sequence). The CDR3 totals 17 residues. V trimming: 2 bases; J trimming: 0 bases; junction bases outside the gene matches: 6. CDR3 DNA sequence: TGTGCCAGCAGCTTACCTGGGGACAGGGCTAGCACAGATACGCAGTATTTT. It translates to CASSLPGDRASTDTQYF.

This chain joins TRBV28 and TRBJ2-6; D gene ambiguous. V lost 4 bases and J 0 bases, leaving 7 bases between the germline ends. CDR1 is MDHEN, CDR2 SYDVKM, per germline. The CDR3 is made up of 15 amino acids. CDR3 nucleotides: TGTGCCAGCAGTTGGGGTTCCTCTGGGGCCAACGTCCTGACTTTC. Translated, it gives CASSWGSSGANVLTF. The full variable domain, with the rest looked up from reference TRBV28 and TRBJ2-6, is DVKVTQSSRYLVKRTGEKVFLECVQDMDHENMFWYRQDPGLGLRLIYFSYDVKMKEKGDIPEGYSVSREKKERFSLILESASTNQTSMYLCASSWGSSGANVLTFGAGSRLTVL.

In its sample, this clonotype was seen many times. The chain joins TRBV7-8 to TRBJ2-6; D is unclear. The CDR3 contains 15 residues. CDR1 and CDR2 (germline): SGHVS, FQNEAQ. Trimming removed 1 base at V and 2 bases at J, with 6 bases between. CDR3 in DNA: TGTGCCAGCAGCTTAGGGCACCCTGGGGCCAACGTCCTGACTTTC. It translates to CASSLGHPGANVLTF.

There are many counts of this clonotype. CDR3 DNA sequence: TGTGCCAGCAGGAGGACAGGGTTGGCAGATACGCAGTATTTT. It translates to CASRRTGLADTQYF. This chain connects TRBV7-2 to TRBJ2-3; TRBD1 aligns across 8 bases. CDR3 length equals 14 residues. Germline trimming cut 6 bases from V and 4 bases from J; bases unmatched to any gene: 6. CDR1 SGHTA and CDR2 FQGNSA come from the germline V gene.

The rearrangement joins TRBV5-6 to TRBJ2-1; TRBD1 agrees at 7 bases. With 0 bases clipped from V and 4 bases from J, the junction kept 7 bases outside the gene matches. Per germline, CDR1 SGHDT and CDR2 YYEEEE. The CDR3 is 16 amino acids. For the CDR3, the DNA is TGTGCCAGCAGCTTGGTTGACAGGGCGATATACAATGAGCAGTTCTTC. Its protein product is CASSLVDRAIYNEQFF.

This clonotype was counted ten times or more. The chain uses TRBV7-2 and TRBJ2-7; TRBD1 matches at 7 bases. CDR1 and CDR2 from the germline V gene are SGHTA and FQGNSA. The CDR3 is 15 residues long. Trimming at V came to 0 bases and at J to 3 bases, leaving 5 bases not matched to a gene. CDR3 sequence reads: CASSLARQGRYEQYF. Here the CDR3 DNA reads TGTGCCAGCAGCTTAGCCCGACAGGGCCGCTACGAGCAGTACTTC.

In this sample, this clonotype turned up many times. The chain carries TRBV7-8 and TRBJ2-1, with D perhaps being TRBD1 or TRBD2 (7 bases each). The ends were cut back, 0 bases at V and 3 bases at J, with 12 bases in the middle. Germline V gene lookup returns CDR1 SGHVS and CDR2 FQNEAQ. The CDR3 loop spans 16 amino acids. CDR3 nucleotides: TGTGCCAGCAGCTTAGCTCCAGGGGGGGACTACAATGAGCAGTTCTTC. Its protein is CASSLAPGGDYNEQFF.

This clonotype was recorded at least ten times. The rearrangement links TRBV7-2 to TRBJ1-1, with D maybe TRBD1 (6 bases). The length of the CDR3 is 15 residues. Trimming pared 3 bases from V and 4 bases from J, leaving 15 bases between. The germline V gene encodes CDR1 SGHTA and CDR2 FQGNSA. CDR3 sequence (DNA): TGTGCCAGCAGCTTGCTTAGGGGGGAGATCACTGAAGCTTTCTTT. It is translated as CASSLLRGEITEAFF.

The chain joins TRBV5-4 to TRBJ2-1; 9 bases match TRBD2. V trimming: 0 bases; J trimming: 2 bases; junction bases outside the gene matches: 3. Germline CDR1 SGHNT, CDR2 YYREEE (reference sequence). The CDR3 spans 16 residues. The CDR3 sequence is CASSLGLADPYNEQFF. DNA of the CDR3: TGTGCCAGCAGCTTGGGACTAGCGGATCCCTACAATGAGCAGTTCTTC.

The chain links TRBV5-8 to TRBJ2-5, with TRBD1 matching over 8 bases. This CDR3 comprises 15 residues. Germline trimming cut 4 bases from V and 4 bases from J; bases unmatched to any gene: 9. CDR1 is SGHTS, CDR2 YDEGEE, per germline. In nucleotides, the CDR3 is TGTGCCAGCAGCCTTTCTCAGGACAGGGTAGAGACCCAGTACTTC. It codes for CASSLSQDRVETQYF. Drawing the rest from reference TRBV5-8 and TRBJ2-5, the complete variable domain is EAGVTQSPTHLIKTRGQQATLRCSPISGHTSVYWYQQALGLGLQFLLWYDEGEERNRGNFPPRFSGRQFPNYSSELNVNALELEDSALYLCASSLSQDRVETQYFGPGTRLLVL.

This clonotype was observed at least ten times. The CDR3, as DNA: TGTGCCAGCAGTTTCCCGGGAATACGGGAGACCCAGTACTTC. This codes for CASSFPGIRETQYF. This sequence joins TRBV28 and TRBJ2-5, with D possibly being TRBD2 (5 bases). CDR1 MDHEN and CDR2 SYDVKM come from the germline V gene. The CDR3 has 14 amino acids. V lost 3 bases and J 5 bases, leaving 13 bases between the germline ends.

This clonotype was counted a few times. The chain employs TRBV3-1 and TRBJ2-1, with D perhaps TRBD2 (5 bases). CDR1 LGHDT and CDR2 YNNKEL come from the germline V gene (reference sequence). Between the trimmed V and J ends, which lost 4 bases and 4 bases, there was a span of 11 bases. This CDR3 comprises 14 residues. Here the CDR3 DNA reads TGTGCCAGCAGCCCCTTGAGGGTTTACAATGAGCAGTTCTTC. Its protein is CASSPLRVYNEQFF.

The chain links TRBV18 to TRBJ2-1; the D gene is possibly TRBD2 (5 bases). The V gene lost 1 base and the J gene lost 10 bases, with 14 bases spanning the gap. The germline V gene encodes CDR1 KGHSH and CDR2 LQKENI. The CDR3 loop spans 14 amino acids. As DNA, the CDR3 is TGTGCCAGCTCACCACAGGACGGCCGGAGGGAGCAGTTCTTC. It translates to CASSPQDGRREQFF.

This clonotype has at least ten counts. The V and J genes are TRBV12-3 or TRBV12-4 and TRBJ2-7, with TRBD1 matching 7 bases. The CDR3 contains 13 residues. J gave up 5 bases and V 2 bases, and 3 bases lay outside the gene matches. In nucleotides, the CDR3 is TGTGCCAGCAGTTTAAGGGGGCCCCACGAGCAGTACTTC. This encodes CASSLRGPHEQYF.

This clonotype came up a few times. The chain is built from TRBV11-2 and TRBJ2-7; 9 bases align to TRBD2. CDR1 SGHAT and CDR2 FQNNGV come from the germline V gene. The CDR3 runs to 15 residues. V shed 1 base, J shed 2 bases, and the junction held 3 bases outside the gene matches. The CDR3 reads CASSLVLAGTYEQYF. In DNA form, the CDR3 reads TGTGCCAGCAGCTTAGTCCTAGCGGGGACCTACGAGCAGTACTTC.

In this sample, this clonotype turned up many times. V and J are TRBV7-2 and TRBJ2-1; D not certain. The germline V gene encodes CDR1 SGHTA and CDR2 FQGNSA. V was shortened by 3 bases and J by 0 bases, with 9 bases between the two germline ends. The CDR3 loop spans 15 amino acids. This CDR3 is CASSFDLSSYNEQFF. The DNA for the CDR3 is TGTGCCAGCAGCTTCGATCTGAGCTCCTACAATGAGCAGTTCTTC.

This clonotype was counted many times. V and J are TRBV7-8 and TRBJ1-2; maybe TRBD1 (6 bases). V gave up 0 bases and J gave up 2 bases, with 13 bases separating them. The CDR3 is made up of 16 amino acids. Per germline, CDR1 SGHVS and CDR2 FQNEAQ. CDR3 in DNA: TGTGCCAGCAGCTTAGCGACAGGAACCTTCAACTATGGCTACACCTTC. Translation gives CASSLATGTFNYGYTF.

This clonotype was seen many times. The chain links TRBV28 to TRBJ1-6; D is unclear. CDR3 length: 13 residues. Germline V gene sequence: CDR1 MDHEN, CDR2 SYDVKM. Trimming removed 6 bases at V and 7 bases at J, with 10 bases between. This chain's CDR3 is CASRNPENSPLHF. Written as DNA, the CDR3 is TGTGCCAGCAGAAATCCTGAGAATTCACCCCTCCACTTT.

The chain uses TRBV29-1 and TRBJ2-1, with D perhaps assigned TRBD1 or TRBD2 (7 bases each). Germline assignment: CDR1 SQVTM and CDR2 ANQGSEA. V dropped 2 bases and J dropped 5 bases, with 13 bases sitting between them. The CDR3 contains 14 residues. This CDR3 is CSVERTRGHNEQFF. The CDR3 nucleotides read TGCAGCGTTGAAAGGACTAGGGGGCACAATGAGCAGTTCTTC.